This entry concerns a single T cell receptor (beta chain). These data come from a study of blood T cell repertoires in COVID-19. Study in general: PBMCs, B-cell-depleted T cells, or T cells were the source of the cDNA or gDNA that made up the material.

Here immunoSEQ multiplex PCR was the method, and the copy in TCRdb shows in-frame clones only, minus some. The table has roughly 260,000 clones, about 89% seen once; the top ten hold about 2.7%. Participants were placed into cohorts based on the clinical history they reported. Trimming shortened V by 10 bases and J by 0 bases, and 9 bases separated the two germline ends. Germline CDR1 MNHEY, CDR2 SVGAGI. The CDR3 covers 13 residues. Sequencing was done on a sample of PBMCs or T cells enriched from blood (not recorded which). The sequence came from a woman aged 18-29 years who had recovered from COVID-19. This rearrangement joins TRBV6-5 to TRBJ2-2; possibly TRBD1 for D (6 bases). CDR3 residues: CATYRANTGELFF. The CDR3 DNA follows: TGTGCCACCTACAGGGCGAACACCGGGGAGCTGTTTTTT.